This is a list of T cell receptor beta chains from one sample in a study of blood T cell repertoires in COVID-19. Libraries were prepared by immunoSEQ multiplex PCR; TCRdb keeps only in-frame clonotypes and omits some of them. The sample has some 260,000 clones, roughly 87% seen once; the top ten hold roughly 3.1%. The sequenced sample was peripheral blood. The receptors derive from a man younger than 35 with active or convalescent COVID-19. CDR3s include the opening cysteine and the closing phenylalanine or tryptophan.

cdr3_aa: CASSSRRTSGDNEQFF
v_call: TRBV7-8
j_call: TRBJ2-1

cdr3_aa: CASSLVYRETGANVLTF
v_call: TRBV11-2
j_call: TRBJ2-6

cdr3_aa: CASSYGQGTSYEQYF
v_call: TRBV6-6
j_call: TRBJ2-7

cdr3_aa: CASSRPGQGHNEQFF
v_call: TRBV5-1
j_call: TRBJ2-1

cdr3_aa: CASSSSPVMNTEAFF
v_call: TRBV7-2
j_call: TRBJ1-1

cdr3_aa: CASSLEGHPYQPQHF
v_call: TRBV7-2
j_call: TRBJ1-5

cdr3_aa: CASSSGTGGPGELFF
v_call: TRBV9
j_call: TRBJ2-2

cdr3_aa: CASSPIRTPNYGYTF
v_call: TRBV27
j_call: TRBJ1-2

cdr3_aa: CASLGQPISTDTQYF
v_call: TRBV6-4
j_call: TRBJ2-3

cdr3_aa: CASSPGSTGNTIYF
v_call: TRBV5-8
j_call: TRBJ1-3

cdr3_aa: CASSPSTGGGVYGYTF
v_call: TRBV7-9
j_call: TRBJ1-2

cdr3_aa: CASSLGGVGNSPLHF
v_call: TRBV7-9
j_call: TRBJ1-6

cdr3_aa: CATSDWGTGDYEQYF
v_call: TRBV15
j_call: TRBJ2-7

cdr3_aa: CASSHVGGSGNTIYF
v_call: TRBV7-3
j_call: TRBJ1-3

cdr3_aa: CASTPSGGRYNEQFF
v_call: TRBV25-1
j_call: TRBJ2-1

cdr3_aa: CASSRGALEAFF
v_call: TRBV16
j_call: TRBJ1-1

cdr3_aa: CASSLRRELGTGELFF
v_call: TRBV5-4
j_call: TRBJ2-2

cdr3_aa: CASREGTITGELFF
v_call: TRBV5-1
j_call: TRBJ2-2

cdr3_aa: CASSSPTSGGLPGETQYF
v_call: TRBV5-4
j_call: TRBJ2-5

cdr3_aa: CASSIGNRDPRNEQYF
v_call: TRBV19
j_call: TRBJ2-7

cdr3_aa: CASSFSSNQPQHF
v_call: TRBV12-3/TRBV12-4
j_call: TRBJ1-5

cdr3_aa: CASSVGQGPYEQYF
v_call: TRBV9
j_call: TRBJ2-7

cdr3_aa: CASSQRQGPNYGYTF
v_call: TRBV3-1/TRBV3-2
j_call: TRBJ1-2

cdr3_aa: CASSAHRDRDRSINGYTF
v_call: TRBV9
j_call: TRBJ1-2

cdr3_aa: CAWDRGRSVDTQYF
v_call: TRBV30
j_call: TRBJ2-3

cdr3_aa: CASSLGWDRGSPLHF
v_call: TRBV28
j_call: TRBJ1-6

cdr3_aa: CASSMLWRNTEAFF
v_call: TRBV19
j_call: TRBJ1-1

cdr3_aa: CASSPSSSGGKNYEQYF
v_call: TRBV18
j_call: TRBJ2-7

cdr3_aa: CATLDSLNEQFF
v_call: TRBV19
j_call: TRBJ2-1

cdr3_aa: CASSYAAGTEAFF
v_call: TRBV6-2/TRBV6-3
j_call: TRBJ1-1

cdr3_aa: CASSQMDRSSYEQYF
v_call: TRBV11-1
j_call: TRBJ2-7

cdr3_aa: CASSQGGGAAYEQYF
v_call: TRBV4-1
j_call: TRBJ2-7

cdr3_aa: CASSTTVDRLKAFF
v_call: TRBV19
j_call: TRBJ1-1

cdr3_aa: CASSQDAPRQGIVSNQPQHF
v_call: TRBV3-1/TRBV3-2
j_call: TRBJ1-5

cdr3_aa: CASSQRRQGEETQYF
v_call: TRBV4-3
j_call: TRBJ2-5

cdr3_aa: CASTPGGRAEKLFF
v_call: TRBV28
j_call: TRBJ1-4

cdr3_aa: CASSRLAESSYNEQFF
v_call: TRBV4-1
j_call: TRBJ2-1

cdr3_aa: CATSRDGGPGRFF
v_call: TRBV15
j_call: TRBJ2-1

cdr3_aa: CASSALGQGHSQPQHF
v_call: TRBV27
j_call: TRBJ1-5

cdr3_aa: CASSTRRQGYVNEQFF
v_call: TRBV28
j_call: TRBJ2-1

cdr3_aa: CASRRDRGPGNTIYF
v_call: TRBV5-1
j_call: TRBJ1-3

cdr3_aa: CASSRSGAGARTDTQYF
v_call: TRBV18
j_call: TRBJ2-3

cdr3_aa: CASSQVGRGDTEAFF
v_call: TRBV3-1/TRBV3-2
j_call: TRBJ1-1

cdr3_aa: CASSDPRTSGRANEQFF
v_call: TRBV5-1
j_call: TRBJ2-1